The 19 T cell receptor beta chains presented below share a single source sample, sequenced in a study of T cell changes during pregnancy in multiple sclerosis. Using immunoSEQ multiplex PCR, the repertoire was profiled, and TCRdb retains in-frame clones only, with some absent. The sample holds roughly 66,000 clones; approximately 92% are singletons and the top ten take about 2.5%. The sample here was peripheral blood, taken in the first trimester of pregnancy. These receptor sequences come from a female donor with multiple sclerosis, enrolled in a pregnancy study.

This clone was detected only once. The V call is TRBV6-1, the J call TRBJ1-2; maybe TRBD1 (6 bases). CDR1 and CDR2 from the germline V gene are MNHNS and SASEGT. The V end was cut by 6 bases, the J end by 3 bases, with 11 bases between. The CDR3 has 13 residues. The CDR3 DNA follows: TGTGCCAGCAGCCACAGGGAAGACTATGGCTACACCTTC. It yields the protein CASSHREDYGYTF.

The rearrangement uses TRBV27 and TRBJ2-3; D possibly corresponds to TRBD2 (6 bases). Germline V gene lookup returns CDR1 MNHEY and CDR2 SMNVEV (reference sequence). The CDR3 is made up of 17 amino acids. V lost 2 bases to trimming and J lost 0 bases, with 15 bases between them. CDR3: CASSLAWGSGSTDTQYF. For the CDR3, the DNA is TGTGCCAGCAGTTTAGCCTGGGGTAGCGGAAGCACAGATACGCAGTATTTT.

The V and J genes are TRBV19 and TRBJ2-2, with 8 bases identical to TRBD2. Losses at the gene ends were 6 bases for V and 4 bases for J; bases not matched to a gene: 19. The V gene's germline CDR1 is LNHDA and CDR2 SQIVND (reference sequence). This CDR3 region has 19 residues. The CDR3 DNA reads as TGTGCCAGTAGCAACCCTTTCTTGGCGGGAGGCCGATCCACCGGGGAGCTGTTTTTT. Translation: CASSNPFLAGGRSTGELFF.

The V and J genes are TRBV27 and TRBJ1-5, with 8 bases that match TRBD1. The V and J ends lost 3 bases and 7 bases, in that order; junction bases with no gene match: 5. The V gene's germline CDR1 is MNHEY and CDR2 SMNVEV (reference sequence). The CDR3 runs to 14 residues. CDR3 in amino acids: CASSFRGLKQPQHF. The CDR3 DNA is TGTGCCAGCAGTTTCAGGGGGCTAAAGCAGCCCCAGCATTTT.

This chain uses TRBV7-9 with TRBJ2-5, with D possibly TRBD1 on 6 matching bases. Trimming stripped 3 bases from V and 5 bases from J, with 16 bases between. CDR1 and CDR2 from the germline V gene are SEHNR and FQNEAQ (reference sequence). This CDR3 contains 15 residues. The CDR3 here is CASSFSQGLGETQYF. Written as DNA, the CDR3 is TGTGCCAGCAGCTTCTCACAGGGTTTGGGGGAGACCCAGTACTTC.

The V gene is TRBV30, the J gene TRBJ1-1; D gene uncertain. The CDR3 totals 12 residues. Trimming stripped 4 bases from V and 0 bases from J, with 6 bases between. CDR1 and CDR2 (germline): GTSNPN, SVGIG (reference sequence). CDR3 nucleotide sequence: TGTGCCTGGACCCCCTTGAACACTGAAGCTTTCTTT. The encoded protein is CAWTPLNTEAFF.

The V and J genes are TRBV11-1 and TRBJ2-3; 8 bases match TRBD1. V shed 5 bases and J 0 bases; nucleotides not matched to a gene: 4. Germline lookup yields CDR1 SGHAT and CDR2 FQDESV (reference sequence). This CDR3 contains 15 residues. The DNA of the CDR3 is TGTGCCAGCAGCGTCGGACAGGGAAGCACAGATACGCAGTATTTT. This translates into CASSVGQGSTDTQYF.

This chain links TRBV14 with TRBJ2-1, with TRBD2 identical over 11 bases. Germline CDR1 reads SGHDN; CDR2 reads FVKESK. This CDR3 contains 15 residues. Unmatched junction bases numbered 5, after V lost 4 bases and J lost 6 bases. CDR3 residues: CASSLSSGRFNEQFF. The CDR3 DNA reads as TGTGCCAGCAGCCTTTCTAGCGGGAGGTTCAATGAGCAGTTCTTC. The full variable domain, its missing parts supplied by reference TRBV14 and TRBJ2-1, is EAGVTQFPSHSVIEKGQTVTLRCDPISGHDNLYWYRRVMGKEIKFLLHFVKESKQDESGMPNNRFLAERTGGTYSTLKVQPAELEDSGVYFCASSLSSGRFNEQFFGPGTRLTVL.

CDR3 region: CASRYDAGQASYEQYF. The CDR3, as DNA: TGCGCCAGCAGATATGATGCGGGGCAGGCTAGCTACGAGCAGTACTTC. The rearrangement uses TRBV5-1 and TRBJ2-7, with D possibly being TRBD2 (6 bases). The CDR3 is 16 residues long. Germline loops: CDR1 SGHRS, CDR2 YFSETQ. V lost 5 bases and J 3 bases, leaving 21 bases between the germline ends.

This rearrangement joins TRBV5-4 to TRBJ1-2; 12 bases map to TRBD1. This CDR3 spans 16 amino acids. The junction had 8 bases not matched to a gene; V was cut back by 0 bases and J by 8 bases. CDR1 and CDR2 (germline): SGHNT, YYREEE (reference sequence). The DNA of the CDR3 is TGTGCCAGCAGCTTGGCCTGGGGACAGGGGGCTTTGGGCTACACCTTC. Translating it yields CASSLAWGQGALGYTF.

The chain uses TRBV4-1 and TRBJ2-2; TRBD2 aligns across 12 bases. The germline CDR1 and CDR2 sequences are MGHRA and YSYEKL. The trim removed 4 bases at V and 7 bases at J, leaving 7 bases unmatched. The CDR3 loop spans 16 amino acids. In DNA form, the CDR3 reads TGCGCCAGCAGCCCCGGACTAGCGGGACGGGGCGGGGAGCTGTTTTTT. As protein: CASSPGLAGRGGELFF.

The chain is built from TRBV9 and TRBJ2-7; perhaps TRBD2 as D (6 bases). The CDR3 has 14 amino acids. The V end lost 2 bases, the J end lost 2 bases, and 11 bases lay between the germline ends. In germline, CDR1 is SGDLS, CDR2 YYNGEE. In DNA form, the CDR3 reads TGTGCCAGCAGCGTCCGGGACTTCACCTACGAGCAGTACTTC. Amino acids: CASSVRDFTYEQYF.

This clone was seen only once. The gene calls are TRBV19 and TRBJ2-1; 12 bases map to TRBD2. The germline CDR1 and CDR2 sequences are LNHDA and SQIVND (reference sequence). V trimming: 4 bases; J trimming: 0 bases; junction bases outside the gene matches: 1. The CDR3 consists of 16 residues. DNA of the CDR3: TGTGCCAGTAGTAGGACTAGCGGGATCTCCTACAATGAGCAGTTCTTC. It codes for CASSRTSGISYNEQFF. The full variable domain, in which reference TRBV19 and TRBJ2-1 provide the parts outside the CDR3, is DGGITQSPKYLFRKEGQNVTLSCEQNLNHDAMYWYRQDPGQGLRLIYYSQIVNDFQKGDIAEGYSVSREKKESFPLTVTSAQKNPTAFYLCASSRTSGISYNEQFFGPGTRLTVL.

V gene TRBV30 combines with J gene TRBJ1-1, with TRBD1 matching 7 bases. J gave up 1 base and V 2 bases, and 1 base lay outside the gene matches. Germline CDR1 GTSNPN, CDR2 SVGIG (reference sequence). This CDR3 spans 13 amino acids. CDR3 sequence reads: CAWSPGGNTEAFF. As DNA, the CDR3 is TGTGCCTGGAGTCCAGGGGGGAACACTGAAGCTTTCTTT.

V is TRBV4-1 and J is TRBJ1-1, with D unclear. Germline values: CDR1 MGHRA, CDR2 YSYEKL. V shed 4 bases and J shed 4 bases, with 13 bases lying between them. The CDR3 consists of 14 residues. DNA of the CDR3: TGCGCCAGCAGCCGGGGATTTGGGAGCACTGAAGCTTTCTTT. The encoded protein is CASSRGFGSTEAFF.

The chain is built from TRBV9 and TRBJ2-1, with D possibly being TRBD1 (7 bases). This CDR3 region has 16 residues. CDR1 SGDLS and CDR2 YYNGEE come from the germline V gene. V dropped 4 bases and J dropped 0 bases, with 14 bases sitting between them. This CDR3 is CASSPGGDSSYNEQFF. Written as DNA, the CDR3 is TGTGCCAGCAGCCCAGGAGGGGACAGCTCCTACAATGAGCAGTTCTTC.

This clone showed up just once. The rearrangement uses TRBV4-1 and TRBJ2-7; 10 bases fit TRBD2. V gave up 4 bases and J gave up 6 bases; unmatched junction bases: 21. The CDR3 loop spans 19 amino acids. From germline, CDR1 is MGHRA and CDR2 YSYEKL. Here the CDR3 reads CASSLEYAPGAGGPVEQYF. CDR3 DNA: TGCGCCAGCAGCCTCGAGTACGCACCGGGAGCGGGAGGGCCGGTCGAGCAGTACTTC.

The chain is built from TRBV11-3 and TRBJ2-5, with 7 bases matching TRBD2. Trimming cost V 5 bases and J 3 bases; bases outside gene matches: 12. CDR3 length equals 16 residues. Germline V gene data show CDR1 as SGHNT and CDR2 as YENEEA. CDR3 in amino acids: CASSRHLAGAEETQYF. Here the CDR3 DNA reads TGTGCCAGCAGCCGACACCTGGCGGGAGCTGAAGAGACCCAGTACTTC.

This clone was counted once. The CDR3 sequence: CASRRTSGGSTGELFF. The CDR3 DNA follows: TGTGCCAGCAGGCGGACTAGCGGAGGGTCCACCGGGGAGCTGTTTTTT. The chain joins TRBV11-3 to TRBJ2-2; the match to TRBD2 covers 10 bases. The V segment lost 6 bases and the J segment 4 bases; nucleotides outside the gene matches: 8. This CDR3 is built from 16 residues. Germline CDR1 is SGHNT and CDR2 is YENEEA.